Included here is one T cell receptor beta chain sequence, with context. These data come from a study of monozygotic twins with inflammatory bowel disease. The CDR3 runs 15 residues. No DNA is given; TCRdb re-called the 5' RACE reads and lists each CDR3 protein once. Its table lists about 110,000 distinct CDR3 sequences. The sample comprised blood. This receptor was taken from a human donor with ulcerative colitis or Crohn's disease, or a healthy co-twin of an affected twin (not recorded which). The V call is TRBV12-3 or TRBV12-4, the J call TRBJ1-6; absent DNA, TCRdb's TRBD1 call cannot be checked. This CDR3 is CASSFGTGTDSPLHF.